This entry features one TCR beta chain sequence. Its specificity is unknown. This entry comes from a study of T-cell memory formation after mild COVID-19. General study results and limits: Cross-reactive memory seemingly joined, as some responding clones were found in pre-infection memory.

Trimming removed 4 bases from V and 6 bases from J; junction bases left unmatched: 6. CDR3 length equals 13 residues. Germline CDR1 is DFQATT and CDR2 is SNEGSKA (reference sequence). TCRdb re-analysed the 5' RACE reads in MiXCR, keeping a single row per CDR3 protein. Counted here are 550,000 to 650,000 distinct CDR3 sequences, around a sixth occurring once; the ten biggest clones make up less than 10%. The clonotype comes from an adult woman who had mild COVID-19 (a few samples of this study predate the infection). Cell type and time point are not known. The chain is built from TRBV20-1 and TRBJ2-1; TRBD1 matches at 7 bases. The sample consisted of PBMCs or a T cell subset sorted from them (not recorded which). The CDR3 reads CSATGQTPNEQFF. In nucleotides, the CDR3 is TGCAGTGCTACGGGACAGACACCCAATGAGCAGTTCTTC.